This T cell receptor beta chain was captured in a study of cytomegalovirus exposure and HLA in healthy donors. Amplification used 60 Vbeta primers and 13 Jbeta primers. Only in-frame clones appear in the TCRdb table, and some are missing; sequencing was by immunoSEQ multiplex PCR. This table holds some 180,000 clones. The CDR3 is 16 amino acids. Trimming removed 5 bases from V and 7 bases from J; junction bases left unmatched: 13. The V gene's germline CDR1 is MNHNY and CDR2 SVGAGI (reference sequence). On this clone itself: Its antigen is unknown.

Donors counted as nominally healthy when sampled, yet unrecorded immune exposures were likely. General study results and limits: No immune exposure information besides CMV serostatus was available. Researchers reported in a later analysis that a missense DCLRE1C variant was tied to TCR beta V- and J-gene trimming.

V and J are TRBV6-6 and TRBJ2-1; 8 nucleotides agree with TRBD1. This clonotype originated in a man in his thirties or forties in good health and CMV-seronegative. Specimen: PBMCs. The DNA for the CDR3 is TGTGCCAGCAGTCCTCAGAGGACAGGGCCATGGAATGAGCAGTTCTTC. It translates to CASSPQRTGPWNEQFF.